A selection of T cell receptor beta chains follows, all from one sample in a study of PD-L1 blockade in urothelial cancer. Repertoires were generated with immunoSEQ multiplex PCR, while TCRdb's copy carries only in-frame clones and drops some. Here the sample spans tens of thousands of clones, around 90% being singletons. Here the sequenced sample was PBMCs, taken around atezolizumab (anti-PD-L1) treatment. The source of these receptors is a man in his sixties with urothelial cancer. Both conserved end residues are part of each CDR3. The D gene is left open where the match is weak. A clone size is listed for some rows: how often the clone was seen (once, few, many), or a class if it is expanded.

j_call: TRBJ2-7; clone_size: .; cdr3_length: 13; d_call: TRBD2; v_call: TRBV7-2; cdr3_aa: CASSSSGGLEQYF; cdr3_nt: TGTGCCAGCAGCTCAAGCGGGGGGCTCGAGCAGTACTTC
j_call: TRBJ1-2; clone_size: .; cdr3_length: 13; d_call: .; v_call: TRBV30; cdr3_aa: CAWSTRLGYGYTF; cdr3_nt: TGTGCCTGGAGTACCAGACTCGGGTATGGCTACACCTTC
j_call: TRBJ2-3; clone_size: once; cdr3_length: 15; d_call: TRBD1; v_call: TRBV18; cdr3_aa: CASSPGTGSADTQYF; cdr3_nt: TGTGCCAGCTCACCAGGGACAGGAAGTGCAGATACGCAGTATTTT
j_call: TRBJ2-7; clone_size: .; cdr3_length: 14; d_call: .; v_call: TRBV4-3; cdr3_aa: CASSLEVLSYEQYF; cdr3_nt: TGCGCCAGCAGCCTCGAGGTCCTCTCCTACGAGCAGTACTTC
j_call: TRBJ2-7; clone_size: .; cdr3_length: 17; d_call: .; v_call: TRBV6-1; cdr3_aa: CASSERPTGGSYYEQYF; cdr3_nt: TGTGCCAGCAGTGAACGACCCACCGGCGGATCCTACTACGAGCAGTACTTC
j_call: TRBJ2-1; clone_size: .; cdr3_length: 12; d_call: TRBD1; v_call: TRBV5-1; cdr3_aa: CASSTTGDEQFF; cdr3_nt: TGCGCCAGCAGCACGACAGGGGATGAGCAGTTCTTC
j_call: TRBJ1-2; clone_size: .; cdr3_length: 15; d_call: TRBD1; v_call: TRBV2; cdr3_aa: CASSDLRTGTTGYTF; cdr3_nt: TGTGCCAGCAGCGACCTTAGGACAGGGACGACTGGCTACACCTTC
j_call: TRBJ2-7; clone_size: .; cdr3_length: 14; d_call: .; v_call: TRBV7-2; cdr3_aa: CASSLGRTAYEQYF; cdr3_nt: TGTGCCAGCAGCTTAGGCAGGACAGCCTACGAGCAGTACTTC
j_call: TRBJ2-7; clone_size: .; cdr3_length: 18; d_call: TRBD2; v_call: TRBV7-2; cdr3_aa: CASSLTAGGPLTSYEQYF; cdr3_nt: TGTGCCAGCAGCTTAACAGCGGGGGGGCCTCTGACTTCCTACGAGCAGTACTTC
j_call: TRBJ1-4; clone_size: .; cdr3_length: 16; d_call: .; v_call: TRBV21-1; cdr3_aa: CASSRQGKRSNEKLFF; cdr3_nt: TGTGCCAGCAGCAGACAGGGTAAGAGGTCTAATGAAAAACTGTTTTTT
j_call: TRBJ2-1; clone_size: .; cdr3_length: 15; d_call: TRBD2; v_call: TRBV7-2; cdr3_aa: CASSLLAGGGNEQFF; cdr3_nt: TGTGCCAGCAGCTTACTAGCGGGAGGCGGGAATGAGCAGTTCTTC
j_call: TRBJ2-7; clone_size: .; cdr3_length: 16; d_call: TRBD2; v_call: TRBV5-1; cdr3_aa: CASKRSASGRSYEQYF; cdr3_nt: TGCGCCAGCAAAAGGTCGGCTAGCGGGAGATCTTACGAGCAGTACTTC
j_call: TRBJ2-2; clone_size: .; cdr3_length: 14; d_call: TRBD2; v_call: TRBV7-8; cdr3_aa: CASSLTSFSGELFF; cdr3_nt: TGTGCCAGCAGCTTGACTAGCTTCTCCGGGGAGCTGTTTTTT
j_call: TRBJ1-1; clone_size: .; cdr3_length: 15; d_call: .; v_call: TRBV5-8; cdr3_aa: CASSLLHIVNTEAFF; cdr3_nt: TGTGCCAGCAGCTTGCTCCACATCGTGAACACTGAAGCTTTCTTT
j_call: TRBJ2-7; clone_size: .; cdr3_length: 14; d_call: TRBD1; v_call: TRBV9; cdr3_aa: CASSGTGVGREQYF; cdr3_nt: TGTGCCAGCAGCGGAACAGGGGTGGGACGCGAGCAGTACTTC
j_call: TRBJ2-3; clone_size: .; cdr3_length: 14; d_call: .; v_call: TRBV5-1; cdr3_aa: CASRVQGNTDTQYF; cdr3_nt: TGCGCCAGCAGGGTGCAGGGGAACACAGATACGCAGTATTTT
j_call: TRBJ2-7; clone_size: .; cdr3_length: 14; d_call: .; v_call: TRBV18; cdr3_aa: CASSQNSGSYEQYF; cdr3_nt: TGTGCCAGCTCACAGAACAGTGGCTCCTACGAGCAGTACTTC
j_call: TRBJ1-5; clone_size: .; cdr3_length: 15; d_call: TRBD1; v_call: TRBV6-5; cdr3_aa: CASSTGQGKYQPQHF; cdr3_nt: TGTGCCAGCAGTACCGGACAGGGAAAATATCAGCCCCAGCATTTT
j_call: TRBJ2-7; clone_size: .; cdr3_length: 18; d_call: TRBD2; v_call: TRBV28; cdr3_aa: CASSLAGGGRGKPYEQYF; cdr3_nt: TGTGCCAGCAGTTTAGCCGGGGGGGGGAGGGGGAAACCCTACGAGCAGTACTTC
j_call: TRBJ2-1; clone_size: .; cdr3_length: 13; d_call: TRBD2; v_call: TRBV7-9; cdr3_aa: CASSIGLAGAQFF; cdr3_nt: TGTGCCAGCAGCATTGGACTAGCGGGGGCCCAGTTCTTC
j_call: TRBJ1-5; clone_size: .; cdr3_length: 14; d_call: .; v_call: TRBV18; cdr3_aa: CASSREIGGQPQHF; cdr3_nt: TGTGCCAGCTCAAGGGAAATAGGGGGTCAGCCCCAGCATTTT
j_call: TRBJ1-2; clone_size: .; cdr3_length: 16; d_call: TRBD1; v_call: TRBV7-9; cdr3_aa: CASSSFPGQGNYGYTF; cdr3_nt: TGTGCCAGCAGCTCATTTCCGGGACAGGGTAACTATGGCTACACCTTC
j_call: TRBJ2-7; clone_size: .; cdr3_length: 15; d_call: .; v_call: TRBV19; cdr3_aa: CATEGVPADSYEQYF; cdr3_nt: TGTGCCACCGAGGGGGTACCAGCGGACTCCTACGAGCAGTACTTC
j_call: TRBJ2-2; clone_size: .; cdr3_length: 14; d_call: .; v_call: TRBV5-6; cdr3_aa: CASSLGAGTGELFF; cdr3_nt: TGTGCCAGCAGCTTGGGGGCGGGCACCGGGGAGCTGTTTTTT
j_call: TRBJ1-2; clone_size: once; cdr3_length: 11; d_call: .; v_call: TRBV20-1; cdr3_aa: CSARDRTGREF; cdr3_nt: TGCAGTGCTAGAGATCGTACAGGGCGGGAGTTC
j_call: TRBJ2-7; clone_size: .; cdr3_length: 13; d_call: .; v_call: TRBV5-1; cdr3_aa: CASSPETLGEQYF; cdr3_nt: TGCGCCAGCAGCCCAGAGACCCTAGGCGAGCAGTACTTC
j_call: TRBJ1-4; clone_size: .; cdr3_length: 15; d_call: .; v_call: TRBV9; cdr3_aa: CASSAHARSNEKLFF; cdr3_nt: TGTGCCAGCAGTGCGCACGCGCGGAGTAATGAAAAACTGTTTTTT
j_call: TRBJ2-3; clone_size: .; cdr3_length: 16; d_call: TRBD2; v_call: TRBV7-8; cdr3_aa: CASSGIAGVPTDTQYF; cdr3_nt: TGTGCCAGCAGCGGCATAGCGGGGGTTCCCACAGATACGCAGTATTTT
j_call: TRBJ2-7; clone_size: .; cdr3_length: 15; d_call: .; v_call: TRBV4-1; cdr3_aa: CASSQAVGLKYEQYF; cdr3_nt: TGCGCCAGCAGCCAAGCCGTGGGCCTAAAGTACGAGCAGTACTTC
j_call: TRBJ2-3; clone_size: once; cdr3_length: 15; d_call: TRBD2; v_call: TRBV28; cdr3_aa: CASSLPGGGTDTQYF; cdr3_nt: TGTGCCAGCAGTTTACCGGGAGGTGGGACAGATACGCAGTATTTT
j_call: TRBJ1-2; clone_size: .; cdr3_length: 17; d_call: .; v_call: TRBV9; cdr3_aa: CASSPPPSRVAGGGYTF; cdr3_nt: TGTGCCAGCAGCCCCCCACCCTCACGGGTCGCGGGGGGCGGCTACACCTTC
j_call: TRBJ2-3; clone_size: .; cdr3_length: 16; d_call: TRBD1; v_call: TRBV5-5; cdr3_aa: CASSLVGQGMADTQYF; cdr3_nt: TGTGCCAGCAGCTTGGTGGGACAGGGGATGGCAGATACGCAGTATTTT
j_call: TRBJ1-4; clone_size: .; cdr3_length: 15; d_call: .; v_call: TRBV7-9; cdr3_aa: CASSPPWGGNEKLFF; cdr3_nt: TGTGCCAGCAGCCCACCCTGGGGGGGGAATGAAAAACTGTTTTTT
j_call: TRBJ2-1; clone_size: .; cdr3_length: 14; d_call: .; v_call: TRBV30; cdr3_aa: CAWNRQGPYNEQFF; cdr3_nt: TGTGCCTGGAACCGGCAGGGGCCCTACAATGAGCAGTTCTTC
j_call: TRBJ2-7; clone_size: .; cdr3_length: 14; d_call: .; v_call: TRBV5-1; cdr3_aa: CASSLGGRYNEQYF; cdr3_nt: TGCGCCAGCAGCTTGGGTGGGAGGTACAACGAGCAGTACTTC
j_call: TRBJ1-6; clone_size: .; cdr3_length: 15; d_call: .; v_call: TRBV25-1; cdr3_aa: CASSETGDRNSPLHF; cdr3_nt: TGTGCCAGCAGTGAAACGGGTGACAGAAATTCACCCCTCCACTTT
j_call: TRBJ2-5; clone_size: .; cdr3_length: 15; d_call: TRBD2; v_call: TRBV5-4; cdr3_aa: CASSLGTSGGETQYF; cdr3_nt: TGTGCCAGCAGCCTCGGGACTAGCGGGGGAGAGACCCAGTACTTC
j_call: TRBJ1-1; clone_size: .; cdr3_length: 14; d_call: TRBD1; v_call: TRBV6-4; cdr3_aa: CASRTGGLGTEAFF; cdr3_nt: TGTGCCAGCCGTACAGGGGGGTTGGGGACTGAAGCTTTCTTT
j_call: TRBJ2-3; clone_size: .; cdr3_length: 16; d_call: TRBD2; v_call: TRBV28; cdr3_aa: CASRGQLAGDTDTQYF; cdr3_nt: TGTGCCAGCAGGGGCCAACTAGCGGGGGACACAGATACGCAGTATTTT
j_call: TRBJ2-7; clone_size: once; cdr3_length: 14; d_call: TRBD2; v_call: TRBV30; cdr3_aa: CAWSGGGSTYEQYF; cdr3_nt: TGTGCCTGGAGCGGCGGGGGGTCAACCTACGAGCAGTACTTC
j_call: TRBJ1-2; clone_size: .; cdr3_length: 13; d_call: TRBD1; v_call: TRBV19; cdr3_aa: CASSSTGPGGYTF; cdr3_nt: TGTGCCAGTAGTTCGACAGGGCCGGGAGGCTACACCTTC
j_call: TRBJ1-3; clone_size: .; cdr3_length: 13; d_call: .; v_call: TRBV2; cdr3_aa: CASSESRGNTIYF; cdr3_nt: TGTGCCAGCAGTGAGTCGCGAGGAAACACCATATATTTT
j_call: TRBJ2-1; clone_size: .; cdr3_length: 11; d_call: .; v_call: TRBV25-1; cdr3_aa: CASSLYNEQFF; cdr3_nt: TGTGCCAGCAGTCTTTACAATGAGCAGTTCTTC
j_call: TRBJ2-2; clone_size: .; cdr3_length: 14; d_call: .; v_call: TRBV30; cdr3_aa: CAWRDSPNTGELFF; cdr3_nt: TGTGCCTGGAGGGACAGCCCGAACACCGGGGAGCTGTTTTTT
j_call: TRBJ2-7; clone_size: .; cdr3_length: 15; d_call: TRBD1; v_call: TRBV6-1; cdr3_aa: CASSGGQGASYEQYF; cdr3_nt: TGTGCCAGCAGTGGGGGACAGGGGGCATCCTACGAGCAGTACTTC
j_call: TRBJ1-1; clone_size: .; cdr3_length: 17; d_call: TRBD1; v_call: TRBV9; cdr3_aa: CASSAQLKTGSGTEAFF; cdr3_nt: TGTGCCAGCAGCGCCCAACTAAAGACAGGGTCGGGCACTGAAGCTTTCTTT
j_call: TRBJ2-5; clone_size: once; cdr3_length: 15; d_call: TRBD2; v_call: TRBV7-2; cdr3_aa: CASSLGAGPQETQYF; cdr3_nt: TGTGCCAGCAGCTTGGGAGCGGGACCCCAAGAGACCCAGTACTTC
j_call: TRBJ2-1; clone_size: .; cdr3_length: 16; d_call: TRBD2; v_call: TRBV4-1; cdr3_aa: CASSQGHGLAGGPLFF; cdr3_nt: TGCGCCAGCAGCCAAGGGCACGGACTAGCGGGAGGGCCGCTGTTCTTC
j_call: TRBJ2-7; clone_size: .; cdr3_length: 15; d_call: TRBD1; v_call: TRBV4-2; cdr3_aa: CASSQEQGQDYEQYF; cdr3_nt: TGTGCCAGCAGCCAAGAACAGGGACAGGACTACGAGCAGTACTTC
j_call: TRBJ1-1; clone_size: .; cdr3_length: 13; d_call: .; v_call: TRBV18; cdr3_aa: CASLPVGGTEAFF; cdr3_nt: TGTGCCAGCTTACCAGTAGGGGGCACTGAAGCTTTCTTT
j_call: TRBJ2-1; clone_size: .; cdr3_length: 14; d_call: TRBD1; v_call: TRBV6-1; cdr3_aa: CASSGQGGYNEQFF; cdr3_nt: TGTGCCAGCAGTGGACAGGGGGGCTACAATGAGCAGTTCTTC
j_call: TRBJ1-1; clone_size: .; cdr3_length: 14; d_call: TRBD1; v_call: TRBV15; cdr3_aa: CATSRRTGNTEAFF; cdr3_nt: TGTGCCACCAGCAGAAGGACAGGGAACACTGAAGCTTTCTTT
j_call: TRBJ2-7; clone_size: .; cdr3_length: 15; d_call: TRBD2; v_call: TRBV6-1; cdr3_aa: CASSGSGGNSYEQYF; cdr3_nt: TGTGCCAGCAGTGGGAGCGGGGGGAACTCCTACGAGCAGTACTTC